This is a list of T cell receptor beta chains from one sample in a study of immune cell composition in non-small cell lung cancer. Some clones are missing from TCRdb's copy, which holds only in-frame ones; the method was immunoSEQ multiplex PCR. The sample comprises 2,500 to 3,500 clones, about 73% of which are singletons, and 15% to 20% rests with the top ten. Sequences were obtained from lung tumor tissue. The source of these receptors is a human donor with non-small cell lung cancer. CDR3s include the opening cysteine and the closing phenylalanine or tryptophan. A D gene is named only where the DNA matches it firmly. Some rows mark clone size as missing; the rest say once, few, many or name a class of expanded clone.

>TRBV6-5|-|-|TRBJ2-7
CASRRGTYEQYF
TGTGCCAGCCGCAGGGGCACCTACGAGCAGTACTTC
>TRBV5-1|medium-sized|-|TRBJ1-6
CASSLATGGRTIYNSPLHF
TGCGCCAGCAGCTTGGCCACGGGGGGCAGGACGATCTATAATTCACCCCTCCACTTT
>TRBV5-4|-|-|TRBJ2-5
CASSASGGETQYF
TGTGCCAGCAGCGCGTCCGGGGGAGAGACCCAGTACTTC
>TRBV6-6|-|TRBD1|TRBJ1-1
CASSYPPRSGGTEAFF
TGTGCCAGCAGTTACCCCCCGCGCTCAGGGGGCACTGAAGCTTTCTTT
>TRBV9|-|TRBD1|TRBJ2-1
CASSDRDRPYNEQFF
TGTGCCAGCAGCGACCGGGACAGACCCTACAATGAGCAGTTCTTC
>TRBV5-6|-|-|TRBJ2-7
CASSLGGASYEQYF
TGTGCCAGCAGCTTGGGTGGGGCCTCCTACGAGCAGTACTTC
>TRBV6-1|large|TRBD2|TRBJ2-1
CASSEALRGGAFGDEQFF
TGTGCCAGCAGTGAAGCGCTTCGCGGGGGGGCCTTTGGCGATGAGCAGTTCTTC
>TRBV5-6|-|TRBD1|TRBJ2-7
CASSAGDRGYEQYF
TGTGCCAGCAGCGCGGGGGACAGGGGCTACGAGCAGTACTTC
>TRBV5-5|-|-|TRBJ2-7
CASSLAYGDYEQYF
TGTGCCAGCAGCTTAGCTTACGGTGACTACGAGCAGTACTTC
>TRBV10-1|-|TRBD1|TRBJ1-1
CASSAEVQGKGPEAKYTEAFF
TGCGCCAGCAGTGCGGAAGTACAGGGGAAAGGGCCGGAAGCTAAATACACTGAAGCTTTCTTT